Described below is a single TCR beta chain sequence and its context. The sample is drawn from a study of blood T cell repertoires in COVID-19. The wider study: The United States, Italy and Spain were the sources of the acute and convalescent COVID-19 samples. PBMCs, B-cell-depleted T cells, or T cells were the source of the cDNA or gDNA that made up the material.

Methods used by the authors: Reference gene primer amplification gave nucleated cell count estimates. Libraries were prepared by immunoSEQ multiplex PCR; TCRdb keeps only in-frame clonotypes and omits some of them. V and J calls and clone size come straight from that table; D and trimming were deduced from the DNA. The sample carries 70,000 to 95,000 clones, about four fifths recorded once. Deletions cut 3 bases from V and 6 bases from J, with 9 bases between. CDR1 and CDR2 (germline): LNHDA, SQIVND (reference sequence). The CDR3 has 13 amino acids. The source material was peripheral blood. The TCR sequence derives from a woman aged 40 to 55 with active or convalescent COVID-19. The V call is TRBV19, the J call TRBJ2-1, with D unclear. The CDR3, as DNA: TGTGCCAGTAGTATTTACCCTAGCAATGAGCAGTTCTTC. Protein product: CASSIYPSNEQFF.